This T cell receptor beta chain was sequenced for a study of radiotherapy plus CTLA-4 blockade in lung cancer. Trimming left V 4 bases short and J 4 bases short, with 8 bases between. The CDR3 is made up of 12 amino acids. Looked up from germline, CDR1 is SGHNT and CDR2 is YYREEE (reference sequence). Only a few counts were recorded for this clone. Assay: immunoSEQ multiplex PCR; the TCRdb copy retains only in-frame clones and omits some. Of about 120,000 clones listed, 85% to 90% were seen once; the top ten hold over 6%. The starting material was peripheral blood, obtained from a patient treated with radiotherapy plus ipilimumab. The chain is built from TRBV5-4 and TRBJ1-2, with a weak D call TRBD1 (5 bases). The sequence came from a human donor with non-small cell lung cancer that progressed on radiotherapy plus ipilimumab. The DNA for the CDR3 is TGTGCCAGCAGCATCGACAGCTATGGCTACACCTTC. It specifies CASSIDSYGYTF.